Following are 14 T cell receptor beta chains from one sample sequenced in a study of T cell repertoires in cytomegalovirus infection (dated by TCRdb to between 2018 and 2020). The instrument given in TCRdb is Illumina HiSeq 1500. The public reads were reanalyzed by TCRdb: fastp trimming at Q25, MiXCR alignment, in-frame beta chains only. One record per CDR3 amino acid sequence lists the most common genes and DNA. This sample lists 300,000 to 400,000 distinct CDR3 sequences; approximately 9.5% were detected once. 3.5% to 4.5% of the sample comes from the top ten. Sequencing was performed on PBMCs. These receptors all stem from a human donor in good health (CMV status not recorded). Some clones in this sample may be carry-over from other donors' samples.

This clonotype has a count of ten or more. The chain recombines TRBV6-2 or TRBV6-3 with TRBJ2-7; 7 positions match TRBD1. The V gene's germline CDR1 is MNHEY and CDR2 SVGEGT. The CDR3 is 13 amino acids. The V gene end was trimmed by 5 bases and the J gene end by 5 bases; junction bases not matched to a gene: 6. This CDR3 reads CASSAQGWNEQYF. The CDR3 coding sequence is TGTGCCAGCAGTGCACAGGGGTGGAACGAGCAGTACTTC.

The chain is built from TRBV5-4 and TRBJ2-1, with D possibly being TRBD1 (5 bases). This CDR3 contains 16 residues. The germline V gene has CDR1 SGHNT and CDR2 YYREEE (reference sequence). V lost 0 bases and J 4 bases, leaving 14 bases between the germline ends. CDR3 residues: CASSLVGRDQYNEQFF. The CDR3, as DNA: TGTGCCAGCAGCTTGGTCGGCAGGGATCAATACAATGAGCAGTTCTTC.

The chain combines TRBV7-2 with TRBJ1-2; D might be TRBD1 (6 bases). V was clipped by 1 base and J by 7 bases, with 16 bases between them. Germline CDR1 and CDR2: SGHTA and FQGNSA. The CDR3 loop spans 15 amino acids. CDR3 DNA: TGTGCCAGCAGCTTAGGGGGCAGGGGAAAGTCTGGCTACACCTTC. It translates to CASSLGGRGKSGYTF.

This clonotype was seen at least ten times. J is TRBJ1-5 and V is TRBV6-1; tentatively, D is TRBD1 (6 bases). Per germline, CDR1 MNHNS and CDR2 SASEGT. Trimming removed 2 bases at V and 1 base at J, with 12 bases between. The CDR3 length is 16 residues. This CDR3 is CASSESRTASNQPQHF. The DNA for the CDR3 is TGTGCCAGCAGTGAAAGTCGGACAGCAAGCAATCAGCCCCAGCATTTT.

This clonotype was seen ten or more times. The chain uses TRBV11-1 and TRBJ2-1; 9 nucleotides match TRBD2. The CDR3 runs 16 residues. V was clipped by 5 bases and J by 0 bases; unmatched bases: 5. Germline loops: CDR1 SGHAT, CDR2 FQDESV (reference sequence). The chain's CDR3 is CASSPISGSSYNEQFF. In DNA form, the CDR3 reads TGTGCCAGCAGCCCGATTAGCGGGAGCTCCTACAATGAGCAGTTCTTC.

The rearrangement joins TRBV6-2 or TRBV6-3 to TRBJ2-1; 10 positions match TRBD2. Trimming at V came to 4 bases and at J to 2 bases, leaving 5 bases not matched to a gene. Germline V lookup: CDR1 MNHEY, CDR2 SVGEGT. The CDR3 consists of 16 residues. Written as DNA, the CDR3 is TGTGCCAGCAGTTCACCAGCGGGAGGGCCCTACAATGAGCAGTTCTTC. As protein: CASSSPAGGPYNEQFF.

This clonotype was detected many times. CDR3 DNA sequence: TGTGCCAGCAGCTTATCGACAATTAGGACTGAAGCTTTCTTT. Translation: CASSLSTIRTEAFF. This chain joins TRBV7-2 and TRBJ1-1; D gene uncertain. The CDR3 sequence is 14 residues long. V lost 2 bases to trimming and J lost 5 bases, with 12 bases between them. Germline CDR1 reads SGHTA; CDR2 reads FQGNSA.

The chain employs TRBV7-9 and TRBJ1-1, with D unclear. This CDR3 has 13 amino acids. Germline values: CDR1 SEHNR, CDR2 FQNEAQ (reference sequence). V was pared by 2 bases and J by 7 bases, with 11 bases between. The DNA of the CDR3 is TGTGCCAGCAGCTTAAGTCCGGCCGGTGAAGCTTTCTTT. Its translation: CASSLSPAGEAFF. Full variable domain (remainder filled in from reference TRBV7-9 and TRBJ1-1): DTGVSQNPRHKITKRGQNVTFRCDPISEHNRLYWYRQTLGQGPEFLTYFQNEAQLEKSRLLSDRFSAERPKGSFSTLEIQRTEQGDSAMYLCASSLSPAGEAFFGQGTRLTVV.

In its sample, this clonotype was seen many times. The rearrangement joins TRBV7-9 to TRBJ1-2; D ambiguous. This CDR3 spans 12 amino acids. V was pared by 3 bases and J by 6 bases, with 8 bases between. Germline CDR1 is SEHNR and CDR2 is FQNEAQ (reference sequence). The CDR3, as DNA: TGTGCCAGCAGCTTCCAAGAAAATGGCTACACCTTC. This gives the protein CASSFQENGYTF.

The chain recombines TRBV6-5 with TRBJ1-5; TRBD1 aligns across 9 bases. Per germline, CDR1 MNHEY and CDR2 SVGAGI. Germline trimming cut 2 bases from V and 6 bases from J; bases unmatched to any gene: 8. The CDR3 length is 16 residues. The CDR3 is CASSYLRDRASQPQHF. CDR3 coding DNA: TGTGCCAGCAGTTACCTCCGGGACAGGGCAAGTCAGCCCCAGCATTTT.

The rearrangement uses TRBV5-4 and TRBJ2-5; TRBD2 matches at 10 bases. CDR3 size: 15 residues. J lost 4 bases, V lost 5 bases, and 8 bases had no gene match. Germline V gene sequence: CDR1 SGHNT, CDR2 YYREEE (reference sequence). CDR3 bases: TGTGCCAGCAGAGATAGCGGGAGGATTGGAGAGACCCAGTACTTC. It is translated as CASRDSGRIGETQYF.

In its sample, this clonotype was seen a few times. This chain connects TRBV7-3 to TRBJ2-3; D might be TRBD1 or TRBD2, each matching 5 bases. The length of the CDR3 is 17 residues. Germline V CDR1 and CDR2: SGHTA, FQGTGA. V was cut by 5 bases and J by 0 bases, with 18 bases left in between. The CDR3 region has the DNA TGTGCCAGCAGCCAAACCGGGACGGCGCTTAGCACAGATACGCAGTATTTT. Amino acid sequence: CASSQTGTALSTDTQYF.

This clonotype was recorded at least ten times. This chain uses TRBV27 with TRBJ2-7, with D perhaps matching TRBD2 (6 bases). Germline loops: CDR1 MNHEY, CDR2 SMNVEV (reference sequence). There are 17 residues in the CDR3. Trimming pared 6 bases from V and 5 bases from J, leaving 26 bases between. CDR3 sequence reads: CASRGYDGGGIIHEQYF. For the CDR3, the DNA is TGTGCCAGCAGGGGGTATGACGGGGGAGGCATTATCCACGAGCAGTACTTC.

This clonotype was picked up a small number of times. CDR3 loop: CSAGFLGAYEQYF. The CDR3 nucleotides read TGCAGTGCTGGGTTCCTCGGGGCCTACGAGCAGTACTTC. V is TRBV20-1 and J is TRBJ2-7; D perhaps matches TRBD2 (5 bases). V lost 5 bases and J 2 bases, leaving 13 bases between the germline ends. The CDR3 sequence is 13 residues long. In germline, CDR1 is DFQATT, CDR2 SNEGSKA (reference sequence).